The following is a T cell receptor beta chain sequence with its context. Its antigen remains undetermined. Nothing much larger sits one base from this clone, and base qualities are not available. From a lookup of the germline V gene (reference sequence), CDR1 and CDR2 are LNHDA and SQIVND. Counted from cysteine to phenylalanine, this CDR3 has 15 amino acids. Of the read, only the CDR3 DNA is kept; its 45 bases are in frame from base 1. V and J are truncated by 1 base and 2 bases respectively, leaving an intervening sequence of 8 bases. The library was built by means of the immunoSEQ multiplex PCR assay. For the multiplex PCR, a mixture combining 60 forward primers for TCR Vbeta segments and 13 reverse primers for TCR Jbeta segments was used. The CDR3 region of rearranged TCR beta genes was amplified from genomic DNA by a multiplex PCR assay. Amplified TCR beta libraries were sequenced as 87-base-pair reads on the Illumina HiSeq System. Under the source paper's analysis protocol: Across the roughly 640 repertoires, a later analysis counted 78 million or so unique TCR beta chains, around 11 million of which were shared by at least two donors. Raw reads were error-corrected and collapsed into unique sequences with a nearest-neighbor algorithm that merged closely related sequences to remove PCR and sequencing errors. To assign V, D and J gene segments, CDR3 sequences were aligned to IMGT reference sequences. For a sequence to be retained, a match of at least six nucleotides was required to both a V gene segment and a J gene segment. Rearrangements were classified as productive when the CDR3 lacked stop codons and remained in frame with V and J, and all other rearrangements were classified as non-productive. CDR3 was defined by IMGT convention, running from the second conserved V-encoded cysteine to the conserved J-encoded phenylalanine. Sequences without an unambiguous match to a single V gene segment were excluded from the earlier analysis of over 500 of the donors. An earlier analysis of fewer than 650 of the donors classified V segments as functional when productive rearrangements were above 56.7% and as segregating when the standard deviation between donors was above 5%. A statistical classification framework was built for diagnosing cytomegalovirus status from the catalog of TCR beta chain sequences. In a later analysis, V and J genes were assigned by comparing TCR nucleotide sequences against IMGT/GENE-DB human TR gene sequences. A later analysis assigned CDR3 sequences and most-parsimonious VDJ recombination scenarios with the TCRdist pipeline. In a later analysis, each TCR beta chain was defined by its CDR3 amino acid sequence together with its V-gene family, and reads lacking a unique V-gene family were excluded. To address suspected cross-contamination and a sequencing artifact, a later analysis removed a few hundred highly shared, low-generation-probability nucleotide sequences. In a later analysis, a clonal expansion index was calculated for each public chain from normalized within-repertoire ranks of inferred template counts. A later analysis computed generation probabilities with a VDJ recombination model fitted to out-of-frame rearrangements, and checked the results against IGoR. Hypergeometric tests were used in a later analysis to score TCR-TCR, TCR-HLA and TCR-CMV co-occurrence, with a repertoire-size bias correction applied to the TCR pairs. False discovery rates were estimated in a later analysis by permuting HLA or CMV assignments 20 times. In a later analysis, co-occurring TCRs were grouped with DBSCAN, and TCRdist sequence similarity was added when clustering was performed within HLA-allele-positive subsets. Repertoires with fewer than 30,000 or more than 120,000 public chains were left out of co-occurrence clustering, as were a handful of repertoires with anomalous nucleotide sharing. As stored in TCRdb, this immuneACCESS dataset retains in-frame rearrangements with V and J assigned. A fraction of the clones does not appear; measured against another copy, unresolved V genes explain less than half of the discrepancy, and the remainder lacks a known reason. D and trimming come from the DNA, and the V and J calls and clone size come from that table. In all, the sample holds roughly 200,000 clones, and roughly 78% of those were seen once. The leading ten clones occupy under 0.85% of the sample.

The data were taken from a study of cytomegalovirus exposure and HLA in healthy donors (TCRdb year 2017). About the study as a whole: According to an earlier analysis of a few hundred of the donors, roughly 180 million T cells yielded roughly 110 million unique TCR beta sequences and approximately 280 Gb of sequence data. Across some 400 genotyped donors of the cohort, an average of 235,054 unique TCR beta nucleotide sequences per donor were sequenced, and approximately 19% of those sequences were non-productive. An early release that covered more than 550 HLA-typed donors contained about 300 gigabases of sequencing data and approximately 85 million unique TCR sequences. To decide whether each TCR beta V gene segment behaved as functional or pseudogenic, an earlier analysis of approximately 600 of the donors relied on high-throughput TCR beta sequencing. A later analysis re-analyzed previously published TCR beta repertoires from 666 donors and added high-resolution HLA genotyping to study TCR occurrence patterns. Rather than using new phenotypic data, the later analysis identified candidate immune exposures from TCR beta sequences and from how often those sequences occurred across donors. Donor age, sex, ethnicity and CMV serostatus were compiled together with the repertoire data. A separate validation cohort of 100 to 150 different subjects was used in addition to the roughly 700-subject first cohort. Class I and class II HLA loci were covered by the typing at four-digit resolution. Among the roughly 380 genotyped donors, approximately 77% belonged to the genetic ancestry cluster associated with self-reported Caucasian donors. The study used immunosequencing to profile the T cell repertoires of approximately 690 subjects and linked those repertoires to cytomegalovirus serostatus. The study aimed to test whether signatures of past pathogen exposure could be identified by cataloging public T cell receptors. Every repertoire in the discovery cohort had been generated on one and the same sequencing platform. The number of donors typed differed by locus, with 629-630 for A, B, C, DRB1 and DQB1, approximately 500 for DQA1, 600 to 610 for DPA1, and some 440 for DPB1. A handful of DR-DQ haplotypes were handled as single units for association and clustering because linkage in the cohort was strong. In a later genetic analysis, genome-wide SNP genotypes for about 60% of the 666 donors were used, and that subset was treated as a discovery cohort. High-throughput TCR immunosequencing, statistical association of individual TCRs with disease status, and machine learning were combined to predict cytomegalovirus infection status.

Broader findings and caveats from the paper: For the cohort, immune exposure information was limited to CMV serostatus. Correlated functional status among segregating V segments might reflect linkage disequilibrium, but an unknown experimental factor could not be ruled out. In a later analysis, 15,000 to 20,000 TCR beta sequences were associated with specific HLA alleles at a false discovery rate of 0.05. In an earlier analysis of fewer than 700 of the donors, most TCR beta V segments appeared in productive rearrangements about 90% or about 30% of the time, broadly matching IMGT annotations. In this cohort, only TCR beta chains were sequenced, and detectable features were limited by the absence of alpha or paired-chain data. A cluster of highly shared sequence variants was judged likely to be a technical artifact of the sequencing pipeline. According to a later analysis, parvovirus B19, influenza, CMV and Epstein-Barr virus appeared linked to several top co-occurrence clusters. Sequencing depth was assumed to be roughly uniform across donors in the presence/absence analyses, though that assumption may not hold. Roughly 15 rarely observed V segments, including chromosome 9 orphons, were excluded from the earlier analysis of approximately 600 of the donors because counts were too low. The classifier was reported to diagnose cytomegalovirus status with high specificity and sensitivity in both the original and validation cohorts. When HLA alleles, especially DR and DQ, strongly co-occurred, attributing TCR associations to individual alleles was difficult. A further reported finding was that TCR beta sequences accurately predicted the HLA-A and HLA-B alleles for most subjects in the first cohort. The authors suggested that the approach could potentially be generalized to other disease states and immunological phenotypes. Because HLA typing was missing for some donors at each locus, association tests included only the typed subset. The study listed over 150 TCR beta chains as associated with cytomegalovirus. In a later genetic analysis, a missense DCLRE1C variant was associated with V-gene and J-gene trimming of TCR beta chains, and the association was replicated in an independent cohort. A later genetic analysis reported fewer N-insertions in productive TCRs among donors in an Asian-associated ancestry cluster than the roughly 620-donor mean. Most TCR sequences were observed very rarely across donors, whereas some public TCRs were present in many individuals. According to a later analysis, TCR association rates differed among HLA loci, with DRB1 alleles showing the most associated TCRs and HLA-C alleles showing the fewest. In vitro tests confirmed that a few of the cytomegalovirus-associated TCR beta chains recognize cytomegalovirus antigens. In a later analysis, HLA-associated TCR beta chains showed more clonal expansion and lower generation probabilities than non-associated chains that were equally common. The 87-base-pair reads could not distinguish some IMGT-functional V segments, including TRBV6-2 and TRBV6-3, so those segments were excluded. In a later analysis, most CMV-associated TCR beta chains were found to appear HLA-restricted, with HLA associations seemingly driven largely by CMV exposure.

The cohort consisted of 650 to 700 healthy bone marrow donors. At the time of sampling, every cohort member was nominally healthy, though immune exposures that went unrecorded were likely present. The donor was CMV seronegative and belonged to the group of roughly 330 seronegative cohort members. Every donor gave a peripheral blood sample, and the peripheral blood mononuclear cells from that sample were used for TCR beta sequencing. The Qiagen DNeasy Blood Extraction Kit was used to extract genomic DNA from the blood cell samples. The chain employs TRBV19 and TRBJ2-2; a confident D gene designation cannot be given. Sequencing was done on a sample of PBMCs. This TCR was recovered from a boy aged 5-17 years in good health and CMV-seronegative. The DNA reads as follows: TGTGCCAGTAGTATAGTACAGCTAAACACCGGGGAGCTGTTTTTT. It codes for CASSIVQLNTGELFF.